This is a list of T cell receptor beta chains from one sample in a study of Ad26.COV2.S vaccination and SARS-CoV-2 variants. Assay: immunoSEQ multiplex PCR; the TCRdb copy retains only in-frame clones and omits some. The sample gives about 350,000 clones, less than 90% of which show up once; roughly 6% is in the top ten. Here the sequenced sample was peripheral blood, taken in a trial of Ad26.COV2.S vaccine versus placebo. The origin of the receptors is a person aged 18 to 65 who received the Ad26.COV2.S COVID-19 vaccine or a placebo. CDR3s include the opening cysteine and the closing phenylalanine or tryptophan. D genes are given only for firm matches. Clone size, where shown, is once, few, many, or a class for clones that have expanded.

v_call: TRBV9
d_call: NA
j_call: TRBJ1-4
clone_size: NA
cdr3_aa: CASSLGRPTNEKLFF
cdr3_nt: TGTGCCAGCAGTTTAGGCCGACCAACTAATGAAAAACTGTTTTTT

v_call: TRBV7-7
d_call: TRBD1
j_call: TRBJ2-5
clone_size: NA
cdr3_aa: CASSLGQGETQYF
cdr3_nt: TGTGCCAGCAGCTTGGGACAGGGGGAGACCCAGTACTTC

v_call: TRBV14
d_call: TRBD1
j_call: TRBJ2-6
clone_size: once
cdr3_aa: CASSQDRDRASGANVLTF
cdr3_nt: TGTGCCAGCAGCCAAGACAGGGACAGGGCCTCTGGGGCCAACGTCCTGACTTTC

v_call: TRBV15
d_call: TRBD1
j_call: TRBJ1-5
clone_size: NA
cdr3_aa: CATGQRGGQPQHF
cdr3_nt: TGTGCCACGGGACAGCGTGGGGGTCAGCCCCAGCATTTT

v_call: TRBV18
d_call: TRBD2
j_call: TRBJ2-7
clone_size: NA
cdr3_aa: CASSPPGLAGGHEQYF
cdr3_nt: TGTGCCAGCTCACCACCGGGACTAGCGGGAGGCCACGAGCAGTACTTC

v_call: TRBV18
d_call: TRBD2
j_call: TRBJ2-3
clone_size: NA
cdr3_aa: CASSPPGGAGEYPDTQYF
cdr3_nt: TGTGCCAGCTCACCTCCCGGGGGGGCGGGAGAGTATCCAGATACGCAGTATTTT

v_call: TRBV5-5
d_call: TRBD2
j_call: TRBJ2-7
clone_size: NA
cdr3_aa: CASAPGPSGIEQYF
cdr3_nt: TGTGCCAGCGCACCGGGTCCTAGCGGGATTGAGCAGTACTTC

v_call: TRBV5-1
d_call: NA
j_call: TRBJ2-2
clone_size: NA
cdr3_aa: CASRRVMNTGELFF
cdr3_nt: TGCGCCAGCAGACGGGTGATGAACACCGGGGAGCTGTTTTTT

v_call: TRBV6-4
d_call: NA
j_call: TRBJ2-2
clone_size: NA
cdr3_aa: CASSDWSGELFF
cdr3_nt: TGTGCCAGCAGTGATTGGTCCGGGGAGCTGTTTTTT

v_call: TRBV5-4
d_call: NA
j_call: TRBJ2-5
clone_size: few
cdr3_aa: CASSPGLSQETQYF
cdr3_nt: TGTGCCAGCAGCCCGGGACTTTCACAAGAGACCCAGTACTTC

v_call: TRBV19
d_call: NA
j_call: TRBJ2-7
clone_size: NA
cdr3_aa: CASSIRGRTYEQYF
cdr3_nt: TGTGCCAGTAGTATAAGGGGCAGGACCTACGAGCAGTACTTC

v_call: TRBV19
d_call: TRBD1
j_call: TRBJ1-2
clone_size: NA
cdr3_aa: CASIPDRGGYGYTF
cdr3_nt: TGTGCCAGTATCCCGGACAGGGGCGGCTATGGCTACACCTTC

v_call: TRBV7-2
d_call: TRBD1
j_call: TRBJ2-1
clone_size: once
cdr3_aa: CASSRFRATGTEDNEQFF
cdr3_nt: TGTGCCAGCAGCCGTTTCCGCGCGACCGGGACAGAAGACAATGAGCAGTTCTTC

v_call: TRBV7-9
d_call: NA
j_call: TRBJ1-4
clone_size: NA
cdr3_aa: CASSRGHGRNNEKLFF
cdr3_nt: TGTGCCAGCAGCCGGGGACACGGACGGAATAATGAAAAACTGTTTTTT

v_call: TRBV6-2/TRBV6-3
d_call: NA
j_call: TRBJ1-1
clone_size: NA
cdr3_aa: CASSTRDTLAEAFF
cdr3_nt: TGTGCCAGCAGTACCCGGGACACCCTTGCTGAAGCTTTCTTT

v_call: TRBV15
d_call: NA
j_call: TRBJ2-7
clone_size: NA
cdr3_aa: CATSRDLQAVEQYF
cdr3_nt: TGTGCCACCAGCAGAGATTTACAGGCCGTCGAGCAGTACTTC

v_call: TRBV18
d_call: NA
j_call: TRBJ1-5
clone_size: NA
cdr3_aa: CASSPRAAQEETQHF
cdr3_nt: TGTGCCAGCTCACCAAGGGCAGCGCAAGAAGAGACCCAGCATTTT

v_call: TRBV19
d_call: NA
j_call: TRBJ2-3
clone_size: few
cdr3_aa: CASSQISTDTQYF
cdr3_nt: TGTGCCAGTAGCCAAATTAGCACAGATACGCAGTATTTT

v_call: TRBV27
d_call: NA
j_call: TRBJ1-2
clone_size: NA
cdr3_aa: CASSSSGGVRGNGYTF
cdr3_nt: TGTGCCAGCAGTTCATCGGGGGGGGTCCGGGGAAATGGCTACACCTTC

v_call: TRBV7-2
d_call: NA
j_call: TRBJ1-4
clone_size: NA
cdr3_aa: CASSPIGPRINEKLFF
cdr3_nt: TGTGCCAGCAGCCCGATCGGTCCACGGATTAATGAAAAACTGTTTTTT

v_call: TRBV19
d_call: NA
j_call: TRBJ1-5
clone_size: NA
cdr3_aa: CASSIGGYRNQPQHF
cdr3_nt: TGTGCCAGTAGTATAGGTGGTTACCGCAATCAGCCCCAGCATTTT

v_call: TRBV7-9
d_call: NA
j_call: TRBJ2-7
clone_size: few
cdr3_aa: CASSLEIAVGDF
cdr3_nt: TGTGCCAGCAGCTTGGAAATTGCGGTCGGGGACTTC

v_call: TRBV7-9
d_call: NA
j_call: TRBJ2-1
clone_size: NA
cdr3_aa: CASSRGDNSYNEQFF
cdr3_nt: TGTGCCAGCAGCCGGGGGGACAACTCCTACAATGAGCAGTTCTTC

v_call: TRBV4-3
d_call: TRBD2
j_call: TRBJ2-7
clone_size: NA
cdr3_aa: CASSQGREFRYEQYF
cdr3_nt: TGCGCCAGCAGCCAAGGGCGGGAGTTCAGGTACGAGCAGTACTTC

v_call: TRBV6-5
d_call: NA
j_call: TRBJ2-5
clone_size: NA
cdr3_aa: CASSRTEVETQYF
cdr3_nt: TGTGCCAGCAGTCGTACAGAGGTGGAGACCCAGTACTTC

v_call: TRBV15
d_call: NA
j_call: TRBJ2-7
clone_size: NA
cdr3_aa: CATSRETVYEQYF
cdr3_nt: TGTGCCACCAGCAGGGAGACAGTCTACGAGCAGTACTTC

v_call: TRBV28
d_call: NA
j_call: TRBJ2-1
clone_size: NA
cdr3_aa: CASKEGNPYNEQFF
cdr3_nt: TGTGCCAGCAAGGAGGGGAACCCCTACAATGAGCAGTTCTTC

v_call: TRBV18
d_call: TRBD1
j_call: TRBJ1-1
clone_size: NA
cdr3_aa: CASSRTRQGAQMNTEAFF
cdr3_nt: TGTGCCAGCTCACGTACAAGACAGGGAGCCCAAATGAACACTGAAGCTTTCTTT

v_call: TRBV5-1
d_call: NA
j_call: TRBJ1-1
clone_size: NA
cdr3_aa: CASSLETYTEAFF
cdr3_nt: TGCGCCAGCAGCTTGGAGACGTACACTGAAGCTTTCTTT

v_call: TRBV6-1
d_call: NA
j_call: TRBJ1-1
clone_size: once
cdr3_aa: CASSEAQAANTEAFF
cdr3_nt: TGTGCCAGCAGTGAAGCTCAGGCCGCGAACACTGAAGCTTTCTTT

v_call: TRBV30
d_call: TRBD1
j_call: TRBJ1-3
clone_size: NA
cdr3_aa: CAWSTRTGGIGNTIYF
cdr3_nt: TGTGCCTGGAGTACCCGGACAGGGGGAATCGGAAACACCATATATTTT

v_call: TRBV11-2
d_call: NA
j_call: TRBJ1-1
clone_size: NA
cdr3_aa: CASSLEPGWNTEAFF
cdr3_nt: TGTGCCAGCAGCTTAGAGCCAGGGTGGAACACTGAAGCTTTCTTT

v_call: TRBV11-1
d_call: NA
j_call: TRBJ2-7
clone_size: NA
cdr3_aa: CASSLVPGYEQYF
cdr3_nt: TGTGCCAGCAGCTTAGTTCCCGGCTACGAGCAGTACTTC

v_call: TRBV11-3
d_call: TRBD1
j_call: TRBJ2-7
clone_size: NA
cdr3_aa: CAPGQSRSYEQYF
cdr3_nt: TGTGCCCCGGGACAGAGTAGATCCTACGAGCAGTACTTC

v_call: TRBV6-2/TRBV6-3
d_call: TRBD2
j_call: TRBJ2-5
clone_size: NA
cdr3_aa: CASSYSSGRTDETQYF
cdr3_nt: TGTGCCAGCAGTTACTCTAGCGGGAGGACCGATGAGACCCAGTACTTC

v_call: TRBV4-2
d_call: TRBD1
j_call: TRBJ1-2
clone_size: NA
cdr3_aa: CASSQSAGTAEYGYTF
cdr3_nt: TGTGCCAGCAGCCAGAGCGCCGGGACAGCAGAATATGGCTACACCTTC

v_call: TRBV5-4
d_call: NA
j_call: TRBJ2-1
clone_size: NA
cdr3_aa: CASSSSADNEQFF
cdr3_nt: TGTGCCAGCAGCTCCTCGGCGGACAATGAGCAGTTCTTC

v_call: TRBV2
d_call: NA
j_call: TRBJ1-3
clone_size: NA
cdr3_aa: CASSRTAAPGNTIYF
cdr3_nt: TGTGCCAGCAGTAGAACGGCTGCGCCTGGAAACACCATATATTTT

v_call: TRBV7-8
d_call: NA
j_call: TRBJ1-4
clone_size: NA
cdr3_aa: CASSFRGDEKLFF
cdr3_nt: TGTGCCAGCAGCTTCCGGGGGGATGAAAAACTGTTTTTT

v_call: TRBV7-2
d_call: NA
j_call: TRBJ2-5
clone_size: NA
cdr3_aa: CASSRGGRETQYF
cdr3_nt: TGTGCCAGCAGCCGAGGGGGGCGAGAGACCCAGTACTTC

v_call: TRBV19
d_call: NA
j_call: TRBJ1-4
clone_size: NA
cdr3_aa: CASSMRGPNEKLFF
cdr3_nt: TGTGCCAGTAGTATGCGCGGGCCTAATGAAAAACTGTTTTTT

v_call: TRBV28
d_call: TRBD1
j_call: TRBJ2-7
clone_size: NA
cdr3_aa: CASSRQGFSYEQYF
cdr3_nt: TGTGCCAGCAGCCGACAGGGGTTCTCCTACGAGCAGTACTTC

v_call: TRBV11-2
d_call: NA
j_call: TRBJ1-4
clone_size: NA
cdr3_aa: CASSPRGHPDEKLFF
cdr3_nt: TGTGCCAGCAGCCCCCGGGGCCACCCGGATGAAAAACTGTTTTTT

v_call: TRBV19
d_call: NA
j_call: TRBJ2-2
clone_size: NA
cdr3_aa: CASSIKRWDTGELFF
cdr3_nt: TGTGCCAGTAGTATTAAGCGTTGGGACACCGGGGAGCTGTTTTTT

v_call: TRBV5-1
d_call: NA
j_call: TRBJ2-7
clone_size: once
cdr3_aa: CASSLRPTDSYEQYF
cdr3_nt: TGCGCCAGCAGCTTACGTCCCACCGACTCCTACGAGCAGTACTTC

v_call: TRBV6-1
d_call: NA
j_call: TRBJ1-5
clone_size: few
cdr3_aa: CASSEAWEPQHF
cdr3_nt: TGTGCCAGCAGTGAAGCCTGGGAGCCCCAGCATTTT